This is a list of T cell receptor beta chains from one sample in a study of T cell responses to AZD1222 COVID-19 vaccine. Profiled with immunoSEQ multiplex PCR; TCRdb holds only in-frame clones, not every one. This table holds about 130,000 clones, over 65% found once. Sample: peripheral blood, taken on day 0 of AZD1222 vaccination. These receptor sequences come from an adult in good health. Both conserved end residues are part of each CDR3. Each record gives: clone size, J gene, V gene, D gene, CDR3 protein, CDR3 DNA. The D gene is left open where the match is weak. Size is omitted from some rows. Given values are once, few, many or a class for expanded clones.

clone size: .
J gene: TRBJ1-5
V gene: TRBV7-2
D gene: .
CDR3 protein: CASSPRRGIANQPQHF
CDR3 DNA: TGTGCCAGCAGCCCCCGGAGGGGAATAGCAAATCAGCCCCAGCATTTT

clone size: .
J gene: TRBJ2-2
V gene: TRBV6-5
D gene: .
CDR3 protein: CASSYWTANTGELFF
CDR3 DNA: TGTGCCAGCAGTTATTGGACAGCGAACACCGGGGAGCTGTTTTTT

clone size: .
J gene: TRBJ1-2
V gene: TRBV29-1
D gene: .
CDR3 protein: CSVVGLRGEDGYTF
CDR3 DNA: TGCAGCGTTGTGGGACTTAGGGGAGAGGATGGCTACACCTTC

clone size: .
J gene: TRBJ2-2
V gene: TRBV6-5
D gene: .
CDR3 protein: CASSYGVRENTGELFF
CDR3 DNA: TGTGCCAGCAGTTACGGGGTCAGAGAGAACACCGGGGAGCTGTTTTTT

clone size: .
J gene: TRBJ2-1
V gene: TRBV6-5
D gene: TRBD1
CDR3 protein: CASSINRGNEQFF
CDR3 DNA: TGTGCCAGCAGTATAAACAGGGGGAATGAGCAGTTCTTC

clone size: few
J gene: TRBJ1-4
V gene: TRBV5-1
D gene: .
CDR3 protein: CASSSQGRVNEKLFF
CDR3 DNA: TGCGCCAGCAGCTCCCAGGGTAGGGTTAATGAAAAACTGTTTTTT

clone size: .
J gene: TRBJ1-1
V gene: TRBV30
D gene: .
CDR3 protein: CAWSVLLGGTEAFF
CDR3 DNA: TGTGCCTGGAGTGTACTGTTAGGGGGCACTGAAGCTTTCTTT

clone size: .
J gene: TRBJ2-7
V gene: TRBV11-3
D gene: .
CDR3 protein: CASSPQGMREEQYF
CDR3 DNA: TGTGCCAGCAGCCCCCAAGGGATGAGGGAAGAGCAGTACTTC

clone size: few
J gene: TRBJ2-3
V gene: TRBV7-6
D gene: TRBD2
CDR3 protein: CASSRLGGGSGADTQYF
CDR3 DNA: TGTGCCAGCAGCCGCCTGGGCGGGGGGTCGGGAGCAGATACGCAGTATTTT

clone size: .
J gene: TRBJ2-5
V gene: TRBV5-1
D gene: .
CDR3 protein: CASSLEPGQETQYF
CDR3 DNA: TGCGCCAGCAGTCTGGAACCAGGGCAAGAGACCCAGTACTTC

clone size: .
J gene: TRBJ1-2
V gene: TRBV11-2
D gene: .
CDR3 protein: CASSLESTEYGYTF
CDR3 DNA: TGTGCCAGCAGCTTAGAGTCGACGGAATATGGCTACACCTTC

clone size: once
J gene: TRBJ2-3
V gene: TRBV7-9
D gene: .
CDR3 protein: CASSGDTQYF
CDR3 DNA: TGTGCCAGCAGCGGGGATACGCAGTATTTT

clone size: .
J gene: TRBJ1-1
V gene: TRBV15
D gene: .
CDR3 protein: CATSPRSATYTEAFF
CDR3 DNA: TGTGCCACCAGCCCTCGTTCGGCGACCTACACTGAAGCTTTCTTT

clone size: .
J gene: TRBJ1-1
V gene: TRBV5-1
D gene: .
CDR3 protein: CASSFGGTNTEAFF
CDR3 DNA: TGCGCCAGCAGCTTTGGGGGGACGAACACTGAAGCTTTCTTT

clone size: .
J gene: TRBJ1-2
V gene: TRBV25-1
D gene: TRBD1
CDR3 protein: CASSESETGTFYGYTF
CDR3 DNA: TGTGCCAGCAGTGAATCGGAGACAGGGACCTTCTATGGCTACACCTTC

clone size: .
J gene: TRBJ2-1
V gene: TRBV12-3/TRBV12-4
D gene: TRBD2
CDR3 protein: CASRGTMQNEQFF
CDR3 DNA: TGTGCCAGCCGAGGGACTATGCAGAATGAGCAGTTCTTC

clone size: .
J gene: TRBJ1-5
V gene: TRBV28
D gene: .
CDR3 protein: CASSWPAQRSNQPQHF
CDR3 DNA: TGTGCCAGCAGTTGGCCCGCTCAGAGGAGCAATCAGCCCCAGCATTTT

clone size: .
J gene: TRBJ2-7
V gene: TRBV30
D gene: .
CDR3 protein: CAWSASGRSYEQYF
CDR3 DNA: TGTGCCTGGAGTGCATCAGGACGGAGCTACGAGCAGTACTTC

clone size: .
J gene: TRBJ1-5
V gene: TRBV5-1
D gene: TRBD1
CDR3 protein: CASSDGTESNQPQHF
CDR3 DNA: TGCGCCAGCAGCGACGGGACAGAAAGCAATCAGCCCCAGCATTTT

clone size: .
J gene: TRBJ1-2
V gene: TRBV5-4
D gene: .
CDR3 protein: CASRELGQTYGYTF
CDR3 DNA: TGTGCCAGCAGGGAATTGGGGCAGACCTATGGCTACACCTTC

clone size: .
J gene: TRBJ2-3
V gene: TRBV5-1
D gene: TRBD2
CDR3 protein: CASSLESLAGGFTDTQYF
CDR3 DNA: TGCGCCAGCAGCTTGGAGTCCCTAGCGGGAGGCTTCACAGATACGCAGTATTTT

clone size: .
J gene: TRBJ1-1
V gene: TRBV27
D gene: .
CDR3 protein: CASSLSWGAGTEAFF
CDR3 DNA: TGTGCCAGCAGTTTATCCTGGGGGGCTGGCACTGAAGCTTTCTTT

clone size: .
J gene: TRBJ1-2
V gene: TRBV28
D gene: TRBD1
CDR3 protein: CASSFTHTGQGYGYTF
CDR3 DNA: TGTGCCAGCAGTTTCACTCATACAGGACAGGGTTACGGCTACACCTTC

clone size: once
J gene: TRBJ2-2
V gene: TRBV5-6
D gene: .
CDR3 protein: CASSFWIRSTGELFF
CDR3 DNA: TGTGCCAGCAGCTTCTGGATACGTTCCACCGGGGAGCTGTTTTTT

clone size: once
J gene: TRBJ2-7
V gene: TRBV4-2
D gene: .
CDR3 protein: CASSQTQGGSYEQYF
CDR3 DNA: TGTGCCAGCAGCCAGACACAGGGCGGCTCCTACGAGCAGTACTTC

clone size: few
J gene: TRBJ1-2
V gene: TRBV11-2
D gene: TRBD1
CDR3 protein: CASSLPRGTVLHANYGYTF
CDR3 DNA: TGTGCCAGCAGCTTACCTCGAGGGACAGTACTACACGCTAACTATGGCTACACCTTC

clone size: .
J gene: TRBJ1-2
V gene: TRBV28
D gene: .
CDR3 protein: CASTPRRRRELYGYTF
CDR3 DNA: TGTGCCAGCACTCCCCGGCGGCGCAGGGAACTCTATGGCTACACCTTC

clone size: .
J gene: TRBJ2-2
V gene: TRBV15
D gene: TRBD1
CDR3 protein: CATSSDRDRPTAPGELFF
CDR3 DNA: TGTGCCACCAGCAGCGACCGGGACAGGCCCACGGCACCCGGGGAGCTGTTTTTT

clone size: .
J gene: TRBJ2-2
V gene: TRBV5-1
D gene: .
CDR3 protein: CASSLGGDTGELFF
CDR3 DNA: TGCGCCAGCAGCTTGGGCGGGGACACCGGGGAGCTGTTTTTT

clone size: once
J gene: TRBJ2-7
V gene: TRBV7-9
D gene: .
CDR3 protein: CASSSTASYEQYF
CDR3 DNA: TGTGCCAGCAGCTCCACCGCATCCTACGAGCAGTACTTC

clone size: .
J gene: TRBJ2-1
V gene: TRBV28
D gene: TRBD2
CDR3 protein: CASSDQPTSGGAVSIF
CDR3 DNA: TGTGCCAGCAGTGACCAACCGACTAGCGGGGGGGCCGTGTCTATCTTC

clone size: .
J gene: TRBJ1-1
V gene: TRBV12-5
D gene: .
CDR3 protein: CASGLRQDGTEAFF
CDR3 DNA: TGTGCTAGTGGTTTGAGACAGGATGGCACTGAAGCTTTCTTT

clone size: .
J gene: TRBJ1-6
V gene: TRBV5-4
D gene: TRBD1
CDR3 protein: CASSLSGQPNSPLHF
CDR3 DNA: TGTGCCAGCAGCTTATCGGGACAGCCGAATTCACCCCTCCACTTT

clone size: .
J gene: TRBJ1-2
V gene: TRBV12-3/TRBV12-4
D gene: .
CDR3 protein: CASSLDSPYGYTF
CDR3 DNA: TGTGCCAGCAGTTTAGACAGCCCCTATGGCTACACCTTC

clone size: .
J gene: TRBJ1-2
V gene: TRBV5-1
D gene: .
CDR3 protein: CASSLNRAYGYTF
CDR3 DNA: TGCGCCAGCAGCTTGAACAGGGCCTATGGCTACACCTTC

clone size: once
J gene: TRBJ2-3
V gene: TRBV27
D gene: .
CDR3 protein: CASSLSSTDTQYF
CDR3 DNA: TGTGCCAGCAGTTTATCAAGCACAGATACGCAGTATTTT

clone size: .
J gene: TRBJ1-1
V gene: TRBV25-1
D gene: .
CDR3 protein: CASSWGGNTEAFF
CDR3 DNA: TGTGCCAGCTCCTGGGGGGGTAACACTGAAGCTTTCTTT

clone size: .
J gene: TRBJ2-5
V gene: TRBV19
D gene: TRBD2
CDR3 protein: CASSRSTSGGVETQYF
CDR3 DNA: TGTGCCAGTAGTAGATCAACTAGCGGGGGGGTGGAGACCCAGTACTTC

clone size: .
J gene: TRBJ1-1
V gene: TRBV30
D gene: .
CDR3 protein: CACKRTGMNTEAFF
CDR3 DNA: TGTGCCTGTAAAAGGACGGGGATGAACACTGAAGCTTTCTTT

clone size: .
J gene: TRBJ1-5
V gene: TRBV6-1
D gene: .
CDR3 protein: CASSEFGRNQPQHF
CDR3 DNA: TGTGCCAGCAGTGAATTCGGCCGCAATCAGCCCCAGCATTTT

clone size: .
J gene: TRBJ1-1
V gene: TRBV3-1/TRBV3-2
D gene: .
CDR3 protein: CASRTHAQNTEAFF
CDR3 DNA: TGTGCCAGCAGGACACACGCCCAGAACACTGAAGCTTTCTTT